This T cell receptor beta chain originates from a study of blood T cell repertoires in COVID-19. V shed 4 bases and J 1 base; nucleotides not matched to a gene: 10. CDR3 length equals 17 residues. Germline loops: CDR1 LGHDT, CDR2 YNNKEL (reference sequence). The method was immunoSEQ multiplex PCR; TCRdb's version includes in-frame clones alone and lacks a portion of them. The profile shows 200,000 to 250,000 clones, about 93% of them singletons. The receptor was isolated from a man in his 60s with COVID-19, enrolled during active disease. The chain employs TRBV3-1 (or the pseudogene TRBV3-2) and TRBJ2-7, with 10 bases lining up with TRBD2. The specimen was peripheral blood. This chain's CDR3 is CASSPARLAGVSYEQYF. CDR3 nucleotide sequence: TGTGCCAGCAGCCCCGCGAGACTAGCGGGCGTGTCCTACGAGCAGTACTTC.